Given below is one T cell receptor beta chain in context. Its antigen is still unknown. The sample is drawn from a study of T cells after yellow fever vaccination. Study observations and caveats: Researchers report a weaker secondary response that nonetheless peaked faster, day 5 versus 15.

Germline V lookup: CDR1 SGHVS, CDR2 FNYEAQ. The CDR3 is made up of 17 amino acids. V was clipped by 6 bases and J by 4 bases; unmatched bases: 9. TCRdb redid the calling of the 5' RACE reads with MiXCR, one entry per CDR3 protein. The sample records hundreds of thousands of distinct CDR3 sequences, roughly 13% being singletons. This specimen was PBMCs, taken on the day of the yellow fever booster vaccination. The source is a man younger than 45 who received the YFV17D yellow fever vaccine. The chain employs TRBV7-6 and TRBJ2-3, with 14 nucleotides matching TRBD2. The CDR3 coding sequence is TGTGCCAGCAGTTCACGACTAGCGGGAGGGTACGCAGATACGCAGTATTTT. Its protein product is CASSSRLAGGYADTQYF.